Listed here are 4 T cell receptor beta chains from one sample, sequenced in a study of T cells after yellow fever vaccination. MiXCR was run by TCRdb on the 5' RACE reads, yielding one entry per CDR3 protein. The sample has 150,000 to 200,000 distinct CDR3 sequences, about 7% seen once. Sequenced here: CD4+ T cells sorted from PBMCs, sampled 5 days after the first yellow fever vaccination. These receptors were collected from a man younger than 35 who received the YFV17D yellow fever vaccine.

This clonotype came up a few times. The J gene is TRBJ2-2, the V gene TRBV20-1; 7 nucleotides line up with TRBD1. The trim removed 6 bases at V and 0 bases at J, leaving 4 bases unmatched. The CDR3 is 14 residues long. CDR1 and CDR2 from the germline V gene are DFQATT and SNEGSKA (reference sequence). This CDR3 reads CSAHDRANTGELFF. The DNA for the CDR3 is TGCAGTGCCCATGACAGGGCGAACACCGGGGAGCTGTTTTTT.

This rearrangement joins TRBV7-9 to TRBJ2-1, with D uncertain. V shed 2 bases and J shed 5 bases, with 13 bases lying between them. The V gene's germline CDR1 is SEHNR and CDR2 FQNEAQ (reference sequence). This CDR3 spans 15 amino acids. The CDR3 sequence: CASSLSYGVDNEQFF. The CDR3 DNA reads TGTGCCAGCAGCTTATCCTACGGCGTTGACAATGAGCAGTTCTTC. Looking up the rest from reference TRBV7-9 and TRBJ2-1 gives the full variable domain: DTGVSQNPRHKITKRGQNVTFRCDPISEHNRLYWYRQTLGQGPEFLTYFQNEAQLEKSRLLSDRFSAERPKGSFSTLEIQRTEQGDSAMYLCASSLSYGVDNEQFFGPGTRLTVL.

This clonotype was seen ten or more times. V is TRBV5-1 and J is TRBJ2-7; TRBD1 aligns across 7 bases. Germline CDR1 SGHRS, CDR2 YFSETQ. This CDR3 spans 13 amino acids. V lost 0 bases, J lost 5 bases, and 2 bases stayed unmatched. The CDR3 spells CASSLGQGNEQYF. CDR3 DNA: TGCGCCAGCAGCTTGGGACAGGGTAACGAGCAGTACTTC.

This clonotype has just a few counts. The rearrangement links TRBV4-1 to TRBJ1-4, with 10 bases identical to TRBD1. Unmatched junction bases numbered 14, after V lost 2 bases and J lost 8 bases. Per the germline V gene, CDR1 is MGHRA and CDR2 is YSYEKL. The CDR3 runs to 18 residues. The CDR3 loop reads CASSQNTGAGDRGEKLFF. CDR3 in DNA: TGCGCCAGCAGCCAAAATACGGGGGCGGGGGACAGGGGAGAAAAACTGTTTTTT.